The 11 T cell receptor beta chains in this list originate from one sample, sequenced in a study of human CD8 memory T cell subsets. Production of TCR beta libraries used UMI-labeled 5' RACE as the method. TCRdb processed the 5' RACE reads again and assigns one entry to each CDR3 protein, with no DNA. This sample's table has roughly 5,400 distinct CDR3 sequences. Sequencing was carried out using CD8+ T cells from PBMCs. These receptors were taken from a human donor in good health.

V gene TRBV11-2 combines with J gene TRBJ2-1; lacking DNA, the TRBD1 call made by TCRdb goes unchecked. Germline loops: CDR1 SGHAT, CDR2 FQNNGV. This CDR3 region has 17 residues. The CDR3: CASSSSLDREAVNEQFF.

V and J are TRBV28 and TRBJ2-7; the D call from TCRdb, TRBD2, cannot be confirmed without DNA. Germline V lookup: CDR1 MDHEN, CDR2 SYDVKM. The CDR3 totals 14 residues. CDR3 amino acids: CASSSTSGSSEQYF.

This chain links TRBV7-9 with TRBJ2-1. The CDR3 has 14 residues. CDR1 is SEHNR, CDR2 FQNEAQ, per germline (reference sequence). The CDR3 protein is CASSFAVGYNEQFF.

Judged by frequency, this clonotype is medium-sized (0.01 to 0.1%). The rearrangement joins TRBV19 to TRBJ2-1; absent DNA, TCRdb's TRBD2 call cannot be checked. Germline assignment: CDR1 LNHDA and CDR2 SQIVND (reference sequence). CDR3 length equals 13 residues. The CDR3 sequence is CASSLAGYNEQFF.

This chain joins TRBV7-9 and TRBJ2-1; TCRdb reports TRBD1, a call that lacks DNA to check it against. The CDR3 consists of 14 residues. Germline V gives CDR1 SEHNR, CDR2 FQNEAQ (reference sequence). CDR3 residues: CASSLGQPYNEQFF.

This sequence joins TRBV20-1 and TRBJ2-1; TCRdb's D call, TRBD2, is unchecked because there is no DNA. This CDR3 contains 13 residues. Germline lookup yields CDR1 DFQATT and CDR2 SNEGSKA (reference sequence). The CDR3 reads CSAQTSGNNEQFF.

This chain uses TRBV20-1 with TRBJ1-6. This CDR3 contains 13 residues. CDR1 is DFQATT, CDR2 SNEGSKA, per germline (reference sequence). The CDR3 sequence: CSARDAGNSPLHF.

The chain has TRBV27 and TRBJ1-1. In germline, CDR1 is MNHEY, CDR2 SMNVEV (reference sequence). The CDR3 contains 15 residues. The CDR3 spells CASSPRTVGNTEAFF.

This clonotype ranks as medium-sized in terms of frequency. The rearrangement uses TRBV3-1 and TRBJ2-2; the TCRdb D gene call, TRBD1, has no DNA to confirm it. CDR1 and CDR2 (germline): LGHDT, YNNKEL (reference sequence). The CDR3 has 19 residues. The CDR3 sequence is CASSQGLAPHSLNTGELFF.

The chain couples TRBV2 to TRBJ1-2. Germline V gives CDR1 SNHLY, CDR2 FYNNEI. This CDR3 has 13 amino acids. CDR3 sequence: CASSDGANYGYTF.

The V and J genes are TRBV6-2 or TRBV6-3 and TRBJ2-7. The V gene's germline CDR1 is MNHEY and CDR2 SVGEGT. The CDR3 runs to 12 residues. Here the CDR3 reads CASSYSPYEQYF.